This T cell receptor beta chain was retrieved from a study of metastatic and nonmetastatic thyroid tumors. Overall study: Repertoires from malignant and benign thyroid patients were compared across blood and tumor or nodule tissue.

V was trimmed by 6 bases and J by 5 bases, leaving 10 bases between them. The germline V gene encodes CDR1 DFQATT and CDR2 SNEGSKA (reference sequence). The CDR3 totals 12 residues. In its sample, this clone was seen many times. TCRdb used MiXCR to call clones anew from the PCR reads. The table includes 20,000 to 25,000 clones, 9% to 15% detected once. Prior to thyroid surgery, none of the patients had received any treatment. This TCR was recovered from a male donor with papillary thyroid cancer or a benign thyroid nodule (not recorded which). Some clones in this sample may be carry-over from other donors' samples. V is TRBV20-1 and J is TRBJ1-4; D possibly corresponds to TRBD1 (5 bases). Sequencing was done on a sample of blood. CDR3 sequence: CSAKGPNEKLFF. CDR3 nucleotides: TGCAGTGCGAAGGGGCCAAATGAAAAACTGTTTTTT.